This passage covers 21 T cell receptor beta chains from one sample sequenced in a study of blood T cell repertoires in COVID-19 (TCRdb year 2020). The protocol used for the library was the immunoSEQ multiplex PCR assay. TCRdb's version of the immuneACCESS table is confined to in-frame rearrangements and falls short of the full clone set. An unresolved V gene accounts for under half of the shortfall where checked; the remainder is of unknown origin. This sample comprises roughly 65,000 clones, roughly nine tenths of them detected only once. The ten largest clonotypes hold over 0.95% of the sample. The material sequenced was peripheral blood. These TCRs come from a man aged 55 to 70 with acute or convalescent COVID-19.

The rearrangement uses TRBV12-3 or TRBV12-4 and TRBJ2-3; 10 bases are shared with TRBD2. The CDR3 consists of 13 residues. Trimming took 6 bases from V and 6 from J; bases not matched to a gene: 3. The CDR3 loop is CASSSGGADTQYF. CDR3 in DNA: TGTGCCAGCAGCAGCGGGGGGGCGGATACGCAGTATTTT.

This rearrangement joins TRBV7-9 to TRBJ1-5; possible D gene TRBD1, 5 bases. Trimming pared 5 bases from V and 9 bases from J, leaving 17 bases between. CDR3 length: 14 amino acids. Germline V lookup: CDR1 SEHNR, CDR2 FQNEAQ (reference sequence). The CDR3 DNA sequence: TGTGCCAGCAGCAAGGATGGCGGGGCTGTGCCCCAGCATTTT. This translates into CASSKDGGAVPQHF.

CDR3 coding DNA: TGTGCCTCCGGGGTTCGGGTCCGCAATCAGCCCCAGCATTTT. Translation gives CASGVRVRNQPQHF. This rearrangement joins TRBV28 to TRBJ1-5; no clear D gene. CDR1 is MDHEN and CDR2 is SYDVKM in the germline V gene. The CDR3 sequence is 14 residues long. The V gene lost 11 bases and the J gene lost 2 bases, with 16 bases spanning the gap.

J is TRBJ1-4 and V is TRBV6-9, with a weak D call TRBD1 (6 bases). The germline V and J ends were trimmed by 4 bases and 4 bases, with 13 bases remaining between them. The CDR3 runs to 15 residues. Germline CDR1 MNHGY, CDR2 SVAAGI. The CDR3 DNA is TGTGCCAGCAGTTTTTCGGCAGGGGATAATGAAAAACTGTTTTTT. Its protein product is CASSFSAGDNEKLFF.

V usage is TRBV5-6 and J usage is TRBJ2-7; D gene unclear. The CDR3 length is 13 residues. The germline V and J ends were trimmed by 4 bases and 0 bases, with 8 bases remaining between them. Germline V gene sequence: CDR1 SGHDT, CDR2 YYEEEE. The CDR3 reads CASSPESSYEQYF. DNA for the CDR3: TGTGCCAGCAGCCCGGAGAGCTCCTACGAGCAGTACTTC. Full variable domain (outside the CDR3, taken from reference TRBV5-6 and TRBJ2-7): DAGVTQSPTHLIKTRGQQVTLRCSPKSGHDTVSWYQQALGQGPQFIFQYYEEEERQRGNFPDRFSGHQFPNYSSELNVNALLLGDSALYLCASSPESSYEQYFGPGTRLTVT.

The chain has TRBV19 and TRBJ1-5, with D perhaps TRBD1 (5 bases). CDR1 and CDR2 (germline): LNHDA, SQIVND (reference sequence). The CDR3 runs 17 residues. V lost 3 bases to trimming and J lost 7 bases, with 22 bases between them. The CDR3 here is CASSISLGGTIEQPQHF. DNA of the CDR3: TGTGCCAGTAGTATCTCGCTTGGGGGGACCATCGAGCAGCCCCAGCATTTT.

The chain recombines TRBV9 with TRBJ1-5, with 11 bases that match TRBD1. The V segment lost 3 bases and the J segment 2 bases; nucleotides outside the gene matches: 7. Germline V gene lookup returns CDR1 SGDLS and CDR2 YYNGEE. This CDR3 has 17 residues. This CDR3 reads CASSGGTGGLGNQPQHF. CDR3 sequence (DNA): TGTGCCAGCAGCGGGGGGACAGGGGGATTAGGCAATCAGCCCCAGCATTTT. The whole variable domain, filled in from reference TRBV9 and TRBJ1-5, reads DSGVTQTPKHLITATGQRVTLRCSPRSGDLSVYWYQQSLDQGLQFLIQYYNGEERAKGNILERFSAQQFPDLHSELNLSSLELGDSALYFCASSGGTGGLGNQPQHFGDGTRLSIL.

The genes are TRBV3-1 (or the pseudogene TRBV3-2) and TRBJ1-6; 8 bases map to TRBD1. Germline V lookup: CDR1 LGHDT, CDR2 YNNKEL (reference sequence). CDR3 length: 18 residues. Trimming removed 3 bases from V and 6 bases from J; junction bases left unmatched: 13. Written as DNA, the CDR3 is TGTGCCAGCAGCCAGTCCTGGACAGGGTTCGCGCGTAATTCACCCCTCCACTTT. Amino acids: CASSQSWTGFARNSPLHF.

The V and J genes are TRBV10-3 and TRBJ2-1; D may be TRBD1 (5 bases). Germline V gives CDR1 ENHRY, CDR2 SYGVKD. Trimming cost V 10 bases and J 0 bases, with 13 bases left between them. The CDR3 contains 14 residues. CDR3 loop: CATLRESSYNEQFF. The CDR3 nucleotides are TGTGCCACCCTCAGGGAAAGCTCCTACAATGAGCAGTTCTTC.

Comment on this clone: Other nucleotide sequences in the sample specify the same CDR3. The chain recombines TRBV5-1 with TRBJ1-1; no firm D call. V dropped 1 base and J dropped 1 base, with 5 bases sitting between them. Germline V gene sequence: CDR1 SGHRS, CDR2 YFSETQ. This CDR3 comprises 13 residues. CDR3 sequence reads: CASSLTGNTEAFF. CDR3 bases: TGCGCCAGCAGCTTGACGGGGAACACTGAAGCTTTCTTT.

In DNA, the CDR3 is TGTGCCAGCAGCTACCTACAAAGGGACAGAAAAGCTTTCTTT. It codes for CASSYLQRDRKAFF. The rearrangement links TRBV6-5 to TRBJ1-1; 7 bases align to TRBD1. V was pared by 6 bases and J by 9 bases, with 13 bases of the junction left unmatched. The CDR3 sequence is 14 residues long. Germline V gene lookup returns CDR1 MNHEY and CDR2 SVGAGI.

The CDR3 DNA follows: TGTGCCTGGAATCTGGGAGGGGTGAACACTGAAGCTTTCTTT. It encodes CAWNLGGVNTEAFF. The V call is TRBV30, the J call TRBJ1-1; a possible D gene is TRBD1 (5 bases). Trimming stripped 4 bases from V and 0 bases from J, with 12 bases between. CDR1 and CDR2 (germline): GTSNPN, SVGIG (reference sequence). CDR3 length: 14 amino acids.

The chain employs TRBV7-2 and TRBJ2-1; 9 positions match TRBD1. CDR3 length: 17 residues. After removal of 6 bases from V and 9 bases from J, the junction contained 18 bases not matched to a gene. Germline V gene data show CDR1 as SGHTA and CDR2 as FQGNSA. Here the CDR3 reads CASSSTLDRGNAAEQFF. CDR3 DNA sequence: TGTGCCAGCAGTTCCACCTTGGACAGGGGTAACGCGGCTGAGCAGTTCTTC.

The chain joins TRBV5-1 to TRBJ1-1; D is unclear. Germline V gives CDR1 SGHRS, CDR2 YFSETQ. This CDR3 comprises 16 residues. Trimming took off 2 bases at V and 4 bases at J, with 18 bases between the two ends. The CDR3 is CASSFYPFGGATEAFF. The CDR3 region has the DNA TGCGCCAGCAGCTTCTATCCCTTTGGTGGTGCCACTGAAGCTTTCTTT.

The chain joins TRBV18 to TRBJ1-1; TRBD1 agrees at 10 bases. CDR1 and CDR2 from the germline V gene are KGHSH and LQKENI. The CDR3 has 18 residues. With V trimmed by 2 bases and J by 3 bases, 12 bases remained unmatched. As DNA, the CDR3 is TGTGCCAGCTCACCAAGTCTACCCGGGACAGGGGCCCACACTGAAGCTTTCTTT. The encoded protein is CASSPSLPGTGAHTEAFF. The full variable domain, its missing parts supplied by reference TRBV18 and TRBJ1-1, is NAGVMQNPRHLVRRRGQEARLRCSPMKGHSHVYWYRQLPEEGLKFMVYLQKENIIDESGMPKERFSAEFPKEGPSILRIQQVVRGDSAAYFCASSPSLPGTGAHTEAFFGQGTRLTVV.

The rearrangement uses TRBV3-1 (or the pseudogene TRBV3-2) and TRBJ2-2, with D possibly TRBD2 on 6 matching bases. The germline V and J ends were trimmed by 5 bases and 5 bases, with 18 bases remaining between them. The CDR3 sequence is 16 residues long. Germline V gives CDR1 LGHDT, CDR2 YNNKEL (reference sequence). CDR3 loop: CASSSRLGGGTGELFF. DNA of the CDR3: TGTGCCAGCAGCTCGAGACTCGGGGGTGGTACCGGGGAGCTGTTTTTT.

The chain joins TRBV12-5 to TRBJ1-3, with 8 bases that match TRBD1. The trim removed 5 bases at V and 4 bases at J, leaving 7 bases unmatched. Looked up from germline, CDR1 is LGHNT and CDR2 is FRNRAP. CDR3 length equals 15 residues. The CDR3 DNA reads TGTGCTAGTGGTCTGGGACAGGCTCCAGGAAACACCATATATTTT. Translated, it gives CASGLGQAPGNTIYF.

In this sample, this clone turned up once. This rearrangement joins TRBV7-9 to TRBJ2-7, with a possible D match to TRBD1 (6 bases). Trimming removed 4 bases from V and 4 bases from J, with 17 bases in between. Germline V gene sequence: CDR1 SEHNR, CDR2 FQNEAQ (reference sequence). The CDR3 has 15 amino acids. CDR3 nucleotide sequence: TGTGCCAGCAGCTCCACAGGGTTTTTTCCGTACGAGCAGTACTTC. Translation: CASSSTGFFPYEQYF.

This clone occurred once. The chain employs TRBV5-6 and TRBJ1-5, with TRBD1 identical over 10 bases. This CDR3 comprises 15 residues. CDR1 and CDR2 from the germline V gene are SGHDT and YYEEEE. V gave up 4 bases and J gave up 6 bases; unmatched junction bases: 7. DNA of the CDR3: TGTGCCAGCAGCCCTCAGCGGACAGGGGGTCAGCCCCAGCATTTT. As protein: CASSPQRTGGQPQHF.

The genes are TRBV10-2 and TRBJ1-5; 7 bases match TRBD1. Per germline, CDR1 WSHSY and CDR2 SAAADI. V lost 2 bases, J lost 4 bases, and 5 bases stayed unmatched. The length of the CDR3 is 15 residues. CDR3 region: CASSEADRWNQPQHF. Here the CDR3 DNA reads TGCGCCAGCAGTGAGGCGGACAGGTGGAATCAGCCCCAGCATTTT.

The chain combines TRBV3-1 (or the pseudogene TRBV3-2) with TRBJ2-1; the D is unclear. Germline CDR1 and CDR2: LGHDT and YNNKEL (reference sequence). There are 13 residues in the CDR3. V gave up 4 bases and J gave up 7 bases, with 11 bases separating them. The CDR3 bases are TGTGCCAGCAGCCCTACTTACGGGAATGAGCAGTTCTTC. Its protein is CASSPTYGNEQFF.